The next 29 T cell receptor beta chains were all read from a single sample in a study of CD8 T cells in Susac syndrome. Reverse transcription of 0.5 to 1 ug RNA used random hexamers. TCRdb processed the immunoSEQ multiplex PCR reads anew with MiXCR; each CDR3 protein has one entry. The sample shows tens of thousands of distinct CDR3 sequences, over 85% of them seen only once. Sequencing was performed on CD8+ T cells from PBMCs. All receptors derive from a human donor in good health.

The genes are TRBV28 and TRBJ1-6; D not certain. V gave up 4 bases and J gave up 4 bases, with 8 bases separating them. This CDR3 has 14 amino acids. Per germline, CDR1 MDHEN and CDR2 SYDVKM. CDR3 nucleotides: TGTGCCAGCAGTTCGGACTGGTATAATTCACCCCTCCACTTT. Translation: CASSSDWYNSPLHF.

The gene calls are TRBV5-6 and TRBJ2-4; D not resolved. CDR3 length equals 14 residues. CDR1 SGHDT and CDR2 YYEEEE come from the germline V gene. V lost 1 base, J lost 4 bases, and 9 bases lay in between. CDR3 nucleotide sequence: TGTGCCAGCAGCTTGCAGGTTGTAAAAAACATTCAGTACTTC. Amino acid sequence: CASSLQVVKNIQYF.

V usage is TRBV27 and J usage is TRBJ2-7; 10 bases are shared with TRBD2. This CDR3 comprises 15 residues. Germline loops: CDR1 MNHEY, CDR2 SMNVEV (reference sequence). The ends lost 5 bases at V and 5 bases at J; junction bases unmatched: 9. CDR3 residues: CASSISGRLGDEQYF. In DNA form, the CDR3 reads TGTGCCAGCAGTATTAGCGGGAGGTTAGGGGACGAGCAGTACTTC.

This sequence joins TRBV7-9 and TRBJ2-5; TRBD2 aligns across 9 bases. Germline V gives CDR1 SEHNR, CDR2 FQNEAQ (reference sequence). Trimming at V came to 5 bases and at J to 3 bases, leaving 10 bases not matched to a gene. The CDR3 length is 16 residues. The CDR3 region is CASSPRREGTKETQYF. The CDR3 DNA follows: TGTGCCAGCAGCCCAAGGCGGGAGGGCACGAAAGAGACCCAGTACTTC.

The chain uses TRBV14 and TRBJ2-5; D gene unclear. This CDR3 has 15 amino acids. Germline V gene lookup returns CDR1 SGHDN and CDR2 FVKESK. Trimming left V 4 bases short and J 4 bases short, with 16 bases between. CDR3 coding DNA: TGTGCCAGCAGCCCACTCCCCCTTGGGCGAGAGACCCAGTACTTC. Its protein product is CASSPLPLGRETQYF.

The gene calls are TRBV29-1 and TRBJ2-7; weak D call: TRBD2 (6 bases). CDR1 SQVTM and CDR2 ANQGSEA come from the germline V gene. There are 15 residues in the CDR3. The V gene lost 4 bases and the J gene lost 4 bases, with 20 bases spanning the gap. For the CDR3, the DNA is TGCAGCGTTGGGGGGGAGCTAGCGAGACCGTACGAGCAGTACTTC. This translates into CSVGGELARPYEQYF.

The chain recombines TRBV7-7 with TRBJ2-5, with D unresolved. Germline V gives CDR1 SSHAT, CDR2 FNYEAQ (reference sequence). The CDR3 covers 14 residues. Deletions cut 1 base from V and 2 bases from J, with 8 bases between. The CDR3 DNA sequence: TGTGCCAGCAGCTTAGTGGGCAGTCAAGAGACCCAGTACTTC. Translating gives CASSLVGSQETQYF.

The chain employs TRBV18 and TRBJ2-3, with D perhaps TRBD1 or TRBD2 (5 bases each). This CDR3 is built from 17 residues. V gave up 3 bases and J gave up 4 bases, with 20 bases separating them. Germline CDR1 and CDR2: KGHSH and LQKENI. This chain's CDR3 is CASSPTAGGQGADTQYF. CDR3 DNA sequence: TGTGCCAGCTCACCGACTGCGGGCGGTCAGGGCGCAGATACGCAGTATTTT.

This chain links TRBV29-1 with TRBJ2-1; 7 bases line up with TRBD1. This CDR3 region has 15 residues. Germline CDR1 and CDR2: SQVTM and ANQGSEA. V was pared by 2 bases and J by 5 bases, with 9 bases of the junction left unmatched. CDR3 bases: TGCAGCGTTGAAACAAACAGGGGTATGCACAATGAGCAGTTCTTC. Translated: CSVETNRGMHNEQFF.

This rearrangement joins TRBV10-3 to TRBJ2-7; no definite D call. Germline V gene lookup returns CDR1 ENHRY and CDR2 SYGVKD. The germline V and J ends were trimmed by 3 bases and 3 bases, with 6 bases remaining between them. The CDR3 has 12 residues. The CDR3 loop reads CAISDDSYEQYF. CDR3 in DNA: TGTGCCATCAGTGATGATAGCTACGAGCAGTACTTC.

The chain couples TRBV29-1 to TRBJ1-6, with D maybe TRBD1 (5 bases). The V end was cut by 1 base, the J end by 9 bases, with 13 bases between. In germline, CDR1 is SQVTM, CDR2 ANQGSEA. There are 14 residues in the CDR3. In DNA, the CDR3 is TGCAGCGTTGAAGTGGCAGGGAGCGGTTCACCCCTCCACTTT. Encoded protein: CSVEVAGSGSPLHF.

This chain connects TRBV27 to TRBJ2-2; 7 positions match TRBD1. Germline CDR1 is MNHEY and CDR2 is SMNVEV (reference sequence). This CDR3 spans 14 amino acids. Trimming removed 3 bases from V and 6 bases from J; junction bases left unmatched: 4. For the CDR3, the DNA is TGTGCCAGCAGTTTCGACAGGGTCCCCGGGGAGCTGTTTTTT. Translating it yields CASSFDRVPGELFF.

The rearrangement joins TRBV29-1 to TRBJ2-7, with D possibly called TRBD1 or TRBD2 (5 bases each). The CDR3 has 12 amino acids. V lost 4 bases, J lost 2 bases, and 9 bases lay in between. In germline, CDR1 is SQVTM, CDR2 ANQGSEA. The CDR3 reads CSVGGTPYEQYF. The CDR3, as DNA: TGCAGCGTTGGGGGGACCCCCTACGAGCAGTACTTC.

This rearrangement joins TRBV9 to TRBJ2-3, with D hard to call. Germline CDR1 reads SGDLS; CDR2 reads YYNGEE. Trimming took off 3 bases at V and 2 bases at J, with 4 bases between the two ends. This CDR3 comprises 12 residues. CDR3 in DNA: TGTGCCAGCAGCGGACACACAGATACGCAGTATTTT. Translating it yields CASSGHTDTQYF.

The rearrangement joins TRBV7-2 to TRBJ2-7, with 7 bases matching TRBD2. V shed 5 bases and J 0 bases; nucleotides not matched to a gene: 7. Germline assignment: CDR1 SGHTA and CDR2 FQGNSA. The CDR3 extends over 15 amino acids. As DNA, the CDR3 is TGTGCCAGCAGCGCCGCTAGCGGAGGCTCCTACGAGCAGTACTTC. It encodes CASSAASGGSYEQYF.

The chain recombines TRBV24-1 with TRBJ2-7; D not resolved. The germline V gene encodes CDR1 KGHDR and CDR2 SFDVKD. Deletions cut 7 bases from V and 1 base from J, with 7 bases between. The CDR3 is 12 amino acids. CDR3: CATSSESYEQYF. In DNA, the CDR3 is TGTGCCACCAGCTCGGAGTCCTACGAGCAGTACTTC.

The chain joins TRBV9 to TRBJ2-1, with TRBD2 matching over 7 bases. The CDR3 has 15 amino acids. The germline V gene has CDR1 SGDLS and CDR2 YYNGEE. V lost 3 bases and J lost 8; bases outside the gene matches: 11. CDR3 coding DNA: TGTGCCAGCAGCGCTAGCGGAAACTACAAGGATGAGCAGTTCTTC. Residues: CASSASGNYKDEQFF.

This clonotype is a singleton in its sample. The V and J genes are TRBV20-1 and TRBJ2-7; either TRBD1 or TRBD2 may fit D (5 bases each). The V gene lost 6 bases and the J gene lost 0 bases, with 15 bases spanning the gap. Looked up from germline, CDR1 is DFQATT and CDR2 is SNEGSKA (reference sequence). The CDR3 is 14 residues long. This CDR3 is CSATPEGSSYEQYF. CDR3 DNA: TGCAGTGCCACCCCAGAGGGGAGCTCCTACGAGCAGTACTTC.

The CDR3 nucleotides are TGCAGCGTTGAGGGTAGGGGATTCACAGATACGCAGTATTTT. Translated, it gives CSVEGRGFTDTQYF. The chain couples TRBV29-1 to TRBJ2-3; D is perhaps TRBD1 (5 bases). The CDR3 totals 14 residues. The ends were cut back, 3 bases at V and 2 bases at J, with 12 bases in the middle. Germline V CDR1 and CDR2: SQVTM, ANQGSEA.

The J gene is TRBJ2-5, the V gene TRBV28, with TRBD2 as a possible D gene (6 bases). V was shortened by 1 base and J by 2 bases, with 17 bases between the two germline ends. CDR3 length equals 17 residues. The V gene's germline CDR1 is MDHEN and CDR2 SYDVKM. The CDR3 reads CASSLSRTGEKQETQYF. CDR3 DNA: TGTGCCAGCAGTTTATCCAGGACGGGAGAGAAACAAGAGACCCAGTACTTC.

This chain uses TRBV19 with TRBJ1-1; 8 bases align to TRBD1. This CDR3 is 13 amino acids long. Germline V gives CDR1 LNHDA, CDR2 SQIVND (reference sequence). The J segment lost 8 bases and the V segment lost 6 bases, leaving 8 bases of the junction unmatched. In DNA, the CDR3 is TGTGCCAGTAGAAAATTCTGGACAGGGGAAGCTTTCTTT. Amino acids: CASRKFWTGEAFF.

The rearrangement links TRBV5-1 to TRBJ2-3, with D possibly matching TRBD2 (5 bases). V dropped 4 bases and J dropped 5 bases, with 17 bases sitting between them. CDR3 length: 15 amino acids. The germline gives CDR1 SGHRS, CDR2 YFSETQ. The CDR3 sequence: CASSEGLKNKDTQYF. In nucleotides, the CDR3 is TGCGCCAGCAGCGAGGGCCTAAAGAACAAAGATACGCAGTATTTT. The full variable domain, in which reference TRBV5-1 and TRBJ2-3 provide the parts outside the CDR3, is KAGVTQTPRYLIKTRGQQVTLSCSPISGHRSVSWYQQTPGQGLQFLFEYFSETQRNKGNFPGRFSGRQFSNSRSEMNVSTLELGDSALYLCASSEGLKNKDTQYFGPGTRLTVL.

The chain links TRBV20-1 to TRBJ2-1, with D possibly being TRBD2 (6 bases). The V and J ends lost 2 bases and 0 bases respectively, with 11 bases between them. Germline CDR1 reads DFQATT; CDR2 reads SNEGSKA (reference sequence). The CDR3 spans 15 residues. CDR3 nucleotides: TGCAGTGCTAGAAAGGTCGGGAGCTCCTACAATGAGCAGTTCTTC. Protein sequence: CSARKVGSSYNEQFF.

The rearrangement joins TRBV3-1 to TRBJ1-2, with D tentatively TRBD1 (6 bases). The CDR3 is 14 amino acids. CDR1 and CDR2 from the germline V gene are LGHDT and YNNKEL (reference sequence). Trimming removed 4 bases from V and 4 bases from J, with 13 bases in between. CDR3 sequence (DNA): TGTGCCAGCAGCCCCCGACAGGAACCCTATGGCTACACCTTC. Its protein product is CASSPRQEPYGYTF.

The chain carries TRBV27 and TRBJ2-7, with 10 bases identical to TRBD1. Unmatched junction bases numbered 7, after V lost 8 bases and J lost 0 bases. The germline CDR1 and CDR2 sequences are MNHEY and SMNVEV (reference sequence). The length of the CDR3 is 15 residues. CDR3 nucleotide sequence: TGTGCCAGCGGTAGCCGGGACAGGGGCTCCTACGAGCAGTACTTC. It codes for CASGSRDRGSYEQYF.

The chain combines TRBV7-2 with TRBJ2-1; D is ambiguous. The CDR3 sequence is 15 residues long. Trimming shortened V by 5 bases and J by 0 bases, and 11 bases separated the two germline ends. Germline-derived CDR1 and CDR2 are SGHTA and FQGNSA. For the CDR3, the DNA is TGTGCCAGCAGCGTCGACCTAAGCTCCTACAATGAGCAGTTCTTC. Residues: CASSVDLSSYNEQFF.

This rearrangement joins TRBV7-9 to TRBJ2-1, with 8 bases lining up with TRBD1. CDR3 length: 13 amino acids. Germline assignment: CDR1 SEHNR and CDR2 FQNEAQ (reference sequence). V lost 4 bases, J lost 5 bases, and 1 base stayed unmatched. The CDR3 loop is CASSSQGDNEQFF. In DNA, the CDR3 is TGTGCCAGCAGCTCACAGGGGGACAATGAGCAGTTCTTC.

The chain combines TRBV2 with TRBJ2-7; 14 nucleotides align to TRBD2. Germline V lookup: CDR1 SNHLY, CDR2 FYNNEI. J lost 0 bases, V lost 4 bases, and 8 bases had no gene match. This CDR3 is 18 amino acids long. CDR3 in amino acids: CASSVSATSGRASYEQYF. The DNA of the CDR3 is TGTGCCAGCAGTGTATCGGCGACTAGCGGGAGGGCCTCCTACGAGCAGTACTTC.

V is TRBV7-2 and J is TRBJ1-1, with TRBD1 matching over 7 bases. There are 15 residues in the CDR3. Germline CDR1 SGHTA, CDR2 FQGNSA. V shed 2 bases and J 5 bases; nucleotides not matched to a gene: 8. CDR3 in DNA: TGTGCCAGCAGCTTATCCGACAGGGTCTGGACTGAAGCTTTCTTT. Amino acid sequence: CASSLSDRVWTEAFF.